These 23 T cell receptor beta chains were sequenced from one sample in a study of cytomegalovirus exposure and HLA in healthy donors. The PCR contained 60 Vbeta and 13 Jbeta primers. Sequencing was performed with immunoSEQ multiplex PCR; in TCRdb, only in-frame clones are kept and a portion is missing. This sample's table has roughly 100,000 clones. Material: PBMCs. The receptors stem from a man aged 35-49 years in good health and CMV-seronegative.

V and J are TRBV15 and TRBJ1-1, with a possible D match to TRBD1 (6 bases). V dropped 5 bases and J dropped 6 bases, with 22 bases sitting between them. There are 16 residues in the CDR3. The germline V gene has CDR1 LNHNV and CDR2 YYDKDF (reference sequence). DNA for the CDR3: TGTGCCACCAGCCGCGGGGGGGCAGGGAGAGGGGCTGAAGCTTTCTTT. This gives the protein CATSRGGAGRGAEAFF.

Here the CDR3 reads CASSAGGPGGPYEQYF. CDR3 DNA sequence: TGTGCCAGCAGCGCCGGCGGGCCAGGGGGACCCTACGAGCAGTACTTC. This sequence joins TRBV9 and TRBJ2-7; 7 bases agree with TRBD1. The CDR3 is 16 amino acids. The V gene end was trimmed by 3 bases and the J gene end by 2 bases; junction bases not matched to a gene: 11. CDR1 and CDR2 (germline): SGDLS, YYNGEE.

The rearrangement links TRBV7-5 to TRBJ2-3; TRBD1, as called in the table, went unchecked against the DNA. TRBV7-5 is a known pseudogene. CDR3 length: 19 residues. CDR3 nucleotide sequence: TGTGCCAGAAGCTTAGCCTGCGCAGGGAACGACTCTAGCACAGATACGCAGTATTTT. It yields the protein CARSLACAGNDSSTDTQYF.

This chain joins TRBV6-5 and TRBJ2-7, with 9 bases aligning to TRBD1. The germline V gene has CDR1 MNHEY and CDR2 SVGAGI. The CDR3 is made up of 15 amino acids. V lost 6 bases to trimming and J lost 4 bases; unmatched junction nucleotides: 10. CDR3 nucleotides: TGTGCCAGCAGCCTCCGGGACAGGGACGCTTACGAGCAGTACTTC. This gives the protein CASSLRDRDAYEQYF.

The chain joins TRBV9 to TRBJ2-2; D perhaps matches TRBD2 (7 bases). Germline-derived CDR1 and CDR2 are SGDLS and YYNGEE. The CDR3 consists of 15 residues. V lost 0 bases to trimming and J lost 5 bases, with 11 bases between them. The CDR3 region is CASSVGGRGTGELFF. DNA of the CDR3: TGTGCCAGCAGCGTAGGGGGGCGGGGGACCGGGGAGCTGTTTTTT.

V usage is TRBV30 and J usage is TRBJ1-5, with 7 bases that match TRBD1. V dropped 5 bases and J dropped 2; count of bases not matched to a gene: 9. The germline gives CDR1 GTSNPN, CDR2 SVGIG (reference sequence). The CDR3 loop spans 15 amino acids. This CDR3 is CAWDRVFSGNQPQHF. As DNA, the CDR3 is TGTGCCTGGGACAGGGTATTTAGTGGCAATCAGCCCCAGCATTTT.

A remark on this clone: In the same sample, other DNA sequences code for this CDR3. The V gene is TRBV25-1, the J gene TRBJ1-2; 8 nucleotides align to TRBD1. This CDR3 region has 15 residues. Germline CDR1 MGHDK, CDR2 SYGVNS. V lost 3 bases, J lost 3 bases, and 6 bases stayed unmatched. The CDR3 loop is CASSDPGQADYGYTF. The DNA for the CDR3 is TGTGCCAGCAGTGACCCGGGACAGGCTGACTATGGCTACACCTTC.

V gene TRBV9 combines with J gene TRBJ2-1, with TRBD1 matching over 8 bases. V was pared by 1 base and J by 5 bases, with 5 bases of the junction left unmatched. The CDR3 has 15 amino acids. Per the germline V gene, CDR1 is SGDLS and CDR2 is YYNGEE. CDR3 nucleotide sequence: TGTGCCAGCAGCGTATCCGGGACAGGTAACAATGAGCAGTTCTTC. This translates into CASSVSGTGNNEQFF.

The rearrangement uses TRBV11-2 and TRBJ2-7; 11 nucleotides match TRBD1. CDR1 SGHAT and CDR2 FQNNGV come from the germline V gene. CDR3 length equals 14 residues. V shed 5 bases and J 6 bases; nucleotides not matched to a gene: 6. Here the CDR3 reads CASSPAGTGGEQYF. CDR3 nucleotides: TGTGCCAGCAGCCCAGCCGGGACAGGGGGCGAGCAGTACTTC.

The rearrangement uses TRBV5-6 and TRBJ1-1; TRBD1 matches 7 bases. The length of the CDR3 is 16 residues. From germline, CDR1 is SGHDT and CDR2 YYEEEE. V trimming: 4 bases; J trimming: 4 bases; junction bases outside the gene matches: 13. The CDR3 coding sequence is TGTGCCAGCAGCCTAGGGGGCGCGGCGGCGGTCACTGAAGCTTTCTTT. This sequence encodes CASSLGGAAAVTEAFF. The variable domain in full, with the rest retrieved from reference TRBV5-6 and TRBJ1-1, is DAGVTQSPTHLIKTRGQQVTLRCSPKSGHDTVSWYQQALGQGPQFIFQYYEEEERQRGNFPDRFSGHQFPNYSSELNVNALLLGDSALYLCASSLGGAAAVTEAFFGQGTRLTVV.

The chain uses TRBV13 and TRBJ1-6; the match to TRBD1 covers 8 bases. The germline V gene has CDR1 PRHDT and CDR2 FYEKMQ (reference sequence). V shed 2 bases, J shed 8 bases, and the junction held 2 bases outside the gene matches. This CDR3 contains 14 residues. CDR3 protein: CASSLMDRDSPLHF. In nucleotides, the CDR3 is TGTGCCAGCAGCTTAATGGACAGGGATTCACCCCTCCACTTT. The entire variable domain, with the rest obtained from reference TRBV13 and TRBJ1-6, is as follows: AAGVIQSPRHLIKEKRETATLKCYPIPRHDTVYWYQQGPGQDPQFLISFYEKMQSDKGSIPDRFSAQQFSDYHSELNMSSLELGDSALYFCASSLMDRDSPLHFGNGTRLTVT.

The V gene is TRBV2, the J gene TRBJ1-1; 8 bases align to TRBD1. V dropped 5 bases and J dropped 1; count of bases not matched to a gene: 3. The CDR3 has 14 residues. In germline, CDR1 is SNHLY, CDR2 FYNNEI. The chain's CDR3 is CASSMDRANTEAFF. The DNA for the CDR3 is TGTGCCAGCAGTATGGACAGGGCGAACACTGAAGCTTTCTTT. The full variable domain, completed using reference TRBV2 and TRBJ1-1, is EPEVTQTPSHQVTQMGQEVILRCVPISNHLYFYWYRQILGQKVEFLVSFYNNEISEKSEIFDDQFSVERPDGSNFTLKIRSTKLEDSAMYFCASSMDRANTEAFFGQGTRLTVV.

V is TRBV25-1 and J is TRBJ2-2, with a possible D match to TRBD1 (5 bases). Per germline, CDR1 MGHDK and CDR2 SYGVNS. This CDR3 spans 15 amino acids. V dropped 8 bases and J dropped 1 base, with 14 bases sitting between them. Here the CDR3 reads CASLNPGQNTGELFF. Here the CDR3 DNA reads TGTGCCAGCCTAAATCCAGGGCAGAACACCGGGGAGCTGTTTTTT.

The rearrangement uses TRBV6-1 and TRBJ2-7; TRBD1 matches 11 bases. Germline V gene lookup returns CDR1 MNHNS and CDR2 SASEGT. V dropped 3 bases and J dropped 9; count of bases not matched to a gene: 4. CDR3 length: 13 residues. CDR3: CASSDQDRGRQYF. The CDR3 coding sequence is TGTGCCAGCAGTGATCAGGACAGGGGGCGGCAGTACTTC.

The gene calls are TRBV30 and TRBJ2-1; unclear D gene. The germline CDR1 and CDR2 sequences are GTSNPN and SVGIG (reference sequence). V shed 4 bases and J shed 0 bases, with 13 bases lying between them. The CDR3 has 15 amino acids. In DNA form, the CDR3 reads TGTGCCTGGAACGCTCGCGGAAGCTCCTACAATGAGCAGTTCTTC. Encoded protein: CAWNARGSSYNEQFF.

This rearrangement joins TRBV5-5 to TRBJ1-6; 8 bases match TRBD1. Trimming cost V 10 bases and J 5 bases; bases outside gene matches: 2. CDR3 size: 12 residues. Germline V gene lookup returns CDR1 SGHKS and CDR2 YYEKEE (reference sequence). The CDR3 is CASDRDNSPLHF. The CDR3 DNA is TGTGCCTCGGACAGGGATAATTCACCCCTCCACTTT.

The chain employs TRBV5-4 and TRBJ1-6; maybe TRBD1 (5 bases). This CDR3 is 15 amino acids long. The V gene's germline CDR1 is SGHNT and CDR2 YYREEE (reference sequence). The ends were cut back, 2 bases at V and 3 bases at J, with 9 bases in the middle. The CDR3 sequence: CASSLRGSYNSPLHF. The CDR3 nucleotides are TGTGCCAGCAGCTTACGGGGGAGCTATAATTCACCCCTCCACTTT.

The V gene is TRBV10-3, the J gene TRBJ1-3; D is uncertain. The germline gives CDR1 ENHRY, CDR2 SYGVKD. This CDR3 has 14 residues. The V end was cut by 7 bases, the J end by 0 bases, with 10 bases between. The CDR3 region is CAINPGSSGNTIYF. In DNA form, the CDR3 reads TGTGCCATCAATCCAGGATCCTCTGGAAACACCATATATTTT.

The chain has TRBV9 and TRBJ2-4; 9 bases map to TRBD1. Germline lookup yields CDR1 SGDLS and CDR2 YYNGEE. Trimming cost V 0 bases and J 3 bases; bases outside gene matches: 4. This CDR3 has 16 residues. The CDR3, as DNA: TGTGCCAGCAGCGTAGGGGACAGGGTCGACAAAAACATTCAGTACTTC. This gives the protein CASSVGDRVDKNIQYF. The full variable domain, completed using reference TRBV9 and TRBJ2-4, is DSGVTQTPKHLITATGQRVTLRCSPRSGDLSVYWYQQSLDQGLQFLIQYYNGEERAKGNILERFSAQQFPDLHSELNLSSLELGDSALYFCASSVGDRVDKNIQYFGAGTRLSVL.

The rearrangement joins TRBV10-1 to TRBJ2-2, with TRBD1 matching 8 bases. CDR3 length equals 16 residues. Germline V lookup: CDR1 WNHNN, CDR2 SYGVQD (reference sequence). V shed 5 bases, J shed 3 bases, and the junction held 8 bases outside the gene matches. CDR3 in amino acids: CASSNYPGGYTGELFF. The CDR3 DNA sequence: TGCGCCAGCAGTAACTATCCAGGGGGCTACACCGGGGAGCTGTTTTTT.

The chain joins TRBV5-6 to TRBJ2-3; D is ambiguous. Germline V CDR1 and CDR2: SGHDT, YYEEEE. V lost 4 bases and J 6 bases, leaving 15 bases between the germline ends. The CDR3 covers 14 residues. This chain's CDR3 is CASSVGAYSDTQYF. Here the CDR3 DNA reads TGTGCCAGCAGCGTTGGCGCCTATAGCGATACGCAGTATTTT.

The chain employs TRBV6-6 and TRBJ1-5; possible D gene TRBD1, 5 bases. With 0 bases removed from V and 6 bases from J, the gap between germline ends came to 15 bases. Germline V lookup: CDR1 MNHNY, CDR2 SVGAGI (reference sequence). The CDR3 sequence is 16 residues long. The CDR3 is CASSYSMSRESQPQHF. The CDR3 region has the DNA TGTGCCAGCAGTTACTCGATGTCCAGGGAAAGTCAGCCCCAGCATTTT.

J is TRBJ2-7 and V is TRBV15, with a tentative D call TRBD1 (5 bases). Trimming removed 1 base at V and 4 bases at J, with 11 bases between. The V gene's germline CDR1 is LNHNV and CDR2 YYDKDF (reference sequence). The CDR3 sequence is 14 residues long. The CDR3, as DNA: TGTGCCACCAGCAGAGGAACAGGTGGATACGAGCAGTACTTC. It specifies CATSRGTGGYEQYF.